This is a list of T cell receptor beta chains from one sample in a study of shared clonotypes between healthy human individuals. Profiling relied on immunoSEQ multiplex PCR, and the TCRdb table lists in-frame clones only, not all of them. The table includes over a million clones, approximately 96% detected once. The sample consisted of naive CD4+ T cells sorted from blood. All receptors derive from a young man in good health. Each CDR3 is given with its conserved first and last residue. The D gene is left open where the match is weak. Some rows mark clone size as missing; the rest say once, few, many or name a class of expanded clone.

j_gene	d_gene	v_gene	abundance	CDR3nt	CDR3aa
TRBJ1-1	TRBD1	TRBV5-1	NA	TGCGCCAGCAGCTTGCCCCCCAGGGGGACGGACAGATTCAGGATGAACACTGAAGCTTTCTTT	CASSLPPRGTDRFRMNTEAFF
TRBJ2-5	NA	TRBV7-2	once	TGTGCCAGCAGCTTAAAAGCCCAAGAGACCCAGTACTTC	CASSLKAQETQYF
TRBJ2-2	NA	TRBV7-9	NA	TGTGCCAGCGGTCAGGGCGGGATGGAGCTGTTTTTT	CASGQGGMELFF
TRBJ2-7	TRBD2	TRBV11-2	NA	TGTGCCAGCAGCTTAGGGCTAGCGGGAGGGCCTTGGGAGCAGTACTTC	CASSLGLAGGPWEQYF
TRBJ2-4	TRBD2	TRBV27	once	TGTGCCAGCAGTTTAGACGCTCAGCTGGGCGGGGGTAGAGTTCAGTACTTC	CASSLDAQLGGGRVQYF
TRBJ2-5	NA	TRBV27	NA	TGTGCCAGCAGTTTCTTTGGTAGGGGTCAAGAGACCCAGTACTTC	CASSFFGRGQETQYF
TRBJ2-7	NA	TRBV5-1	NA	TGCGCCAGCAGCTTGGTTTCCTACGAGCAGTACTTC	CASSLVSYEQYF
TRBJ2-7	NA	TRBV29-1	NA	TGCAGCGTGGGGGGTTCCTACGAGCAGTACTTC	CSVGGSYEQYF
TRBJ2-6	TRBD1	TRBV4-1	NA	TGCGCCAGCAGCCACCCGGGACAGCGTCCTCCTGGGGCCAACGTCCTGACTTTC	CASSHPGQRPPGANVLTF
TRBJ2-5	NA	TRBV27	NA	TGTGCCAGCAGTTTTGGGGGAAATAGAGAGACCCAGTACTTC	CASSFGGNRETQYF
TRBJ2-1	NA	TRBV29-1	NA	TGCAGCGTGGCCTACAATGAGCAGTTCTTC	CSVAYNEQFF
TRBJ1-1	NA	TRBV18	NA	TGTGCCAGCTCCCAAGGAACAGGGCCTAACACTGAAGCTTTCTTT	CASSQGTGPNTEAFF
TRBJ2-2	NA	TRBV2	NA	TGTGCCAGCAGTGCTGAGGGAAGGAACACCGGGGAGCTGTTTTTT	CASSAEGRNTGELFF
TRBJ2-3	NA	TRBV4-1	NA	TGCGCCAGCAGCCAAGTTGTACCCAGCACAGATACGCAGTATTTT	CASSQVVPSTDTQYF
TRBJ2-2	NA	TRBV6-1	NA	TGTGCCAGCAGTGCGTGGGGGGAGGGGGAGCTGTTTTTT	CASSAWGEGELFF
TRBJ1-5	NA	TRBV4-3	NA	TGCGCCAGCAGCCAAGGGGACATTATTTCGAAGGGTCAGCCCCAGCATTTT	CASSQGDIISKGQPQHF
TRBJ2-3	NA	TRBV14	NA	TGTGCCAGCAGCCAAGAAGTGGGTACGCAGTATTTT	CASSQEVGTQYF
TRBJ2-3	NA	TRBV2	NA	TGTGCCAGCAGTGAAAGCAGAGTACTTAGCACAGATACGCAGTATTTT	CASSESRVLSTDTQYF
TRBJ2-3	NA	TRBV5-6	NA	TGTGCCAGCAGCACCGCAGGGGGAGGCGGCACAGATACGCAGTATTTT	CASSTAGGGGTDTQYF
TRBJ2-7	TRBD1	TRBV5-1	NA	TGCGCCAGCAGCCCCCACAGGGGGCTCTCCTACGAGCAGTACTTC	CASSPHRGLSYEQYF
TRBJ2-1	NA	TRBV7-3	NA	TGTGCCAGCAGCTTAAGAGCGGAGGGATCTAATGAGCAGTTCTTC	CASSLRAEGSNEQFF
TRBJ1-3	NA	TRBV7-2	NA	TGTGCCAGCAGCCGGGGACTGAGAAACACCATATATTTT	CASSRGLRNTIYF
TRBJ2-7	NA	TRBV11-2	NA	TGTGCCAGCAGCTTAGGCAGGGCCCCCTACGAGCAGTACTTC	CASSLGRAPYEQYF
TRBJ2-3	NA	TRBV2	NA	TGTGCCAGCAGTGAACAGACAGGAAGCACAGATACGCAGTATTTT	CASSEQTGSTDTQYF
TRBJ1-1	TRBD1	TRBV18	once	TGTGCCAGCTCACCCTCGACAGGGTGGTCAGGCAAAGGAGCTTTCTTT	CASSPSTGWSGKGAFF
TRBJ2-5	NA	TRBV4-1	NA	TGCGCCAGCAGCCAAAGGGGCGATGTAAAGGTGGAAGAGACCCAGTACTTC	CASSQRGDVKVEETQYF
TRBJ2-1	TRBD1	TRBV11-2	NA	TGTGCCAGCAGCCCCGAGACAGGGTGGGCGTTCAATGAGCAGTTCTTC	CASSPETGWAFNEQFF
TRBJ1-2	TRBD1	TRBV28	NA	TGTGCCAGCAGTTTATATCTGACGGGACAGCCCCCTCTTCTCACCTTC	CASSLYLTGQPPLLTF
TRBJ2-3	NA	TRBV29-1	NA	TGCAGCGTTGTCGAGAACTTGGGCACAGATACGCAGTATTTT	CSVVENLGTDTQYF
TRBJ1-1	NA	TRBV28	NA	TGTGCCAGCACCCCCACACACCCGAGCGCTGAAGCTTTCTTT	CASTPTHPSAEAFF
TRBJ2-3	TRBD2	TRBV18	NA	TGTGCCAGCTCACCGGCGGGAGTATTTAAAACAGATACGCAGTATTTT	CASSPAGVFKTDTQYF
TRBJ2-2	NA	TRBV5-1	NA	TGCGCCAGCAGCTTGCCAGGGTGGAACACCGGGGAGCTGTTTTTT	CASSLPGWNTGELFF
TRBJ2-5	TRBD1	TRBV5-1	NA	TGCGCCAGCAGCTTGGATTCCAGGGGGACCCAAGAGACCCAGTACTTC	CASSLDSRGTQETQYF
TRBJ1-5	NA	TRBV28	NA	TGTGCCAGCATGCTTTTTTACGGGCCCCGGGGCGATCAGCCCCAGCATTTT	CASMLFYGPRGDQPQHF
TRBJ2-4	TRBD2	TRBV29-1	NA	TGCAGCGTAATGAGCGGGAGGGCCAAAAACATTCAGTACTTC	CSVMSGRAKNIQYF
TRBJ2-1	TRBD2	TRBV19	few	TGTGCCAGTAGTATACGCGCGGGAGCGAACAATGAGCAGTTCTTC	CASSIRAGANNEQFF
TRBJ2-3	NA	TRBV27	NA	TGTGCCAGCAGTTCCCGCGACAGTAATACGCAGTATTTT	CASSSRDSNTQYF
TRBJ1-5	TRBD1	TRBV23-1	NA	TGCGCCAGCAGTCACAGACAGGGGACCCATAGCAATCAGCCCCAGCATTTT	CASSHRQGTHSNQPQHF
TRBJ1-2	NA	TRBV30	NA	TGTGCCTGGTGGTCGGGCCGGGATTTTGAAGGCTACACCTTC	CAWWSGRDFEGYTF
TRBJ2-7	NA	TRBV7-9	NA	TGTGCCAGCAGCTTAGGGCCCCCCACATACGAGCAGTACTTC	CASSLGPPTYEQYF
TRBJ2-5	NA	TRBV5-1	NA	TGCGCCAGCAGCTTGGAATTGGGTCGTGAGACCCAGTACTTC	CASSLELGRETQYF
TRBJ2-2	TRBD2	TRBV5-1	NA	TGCGCCAGCAGCATAGGACTAGCGGGAGGAACCGGGGAGCTGTTTTTT	CASSIGLAGGTGELFF
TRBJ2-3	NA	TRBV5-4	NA	TGTGCCAGCAGCTTGGCCCCCCGACTTCGCACAGATACGCAGTATTTT	CASSLAPRLRTDTQYF
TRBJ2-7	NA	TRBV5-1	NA	TGCGCCAGCAGCTTGGTAACTTCGGGCTACGAGCAGTACTTC	CASSLVTSGYEQYF
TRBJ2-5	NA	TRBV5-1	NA	TGCGCCAGCAGGGAGAACCAAGAGACCCAGTACTTC	CASRENQETQYF
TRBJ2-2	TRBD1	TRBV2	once	TGTGCCAGCACGTGGGACAGTGACACCGGGGAGCTGTTTTTT	CASTWDSDTGELFF
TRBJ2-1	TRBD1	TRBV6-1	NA	TGTGCCAGCAGTGAAACGGACAGGGCAAATGAGCAGTTCTTC	CASSETDRANEQFF
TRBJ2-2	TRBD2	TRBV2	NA	TGTGCCAGCGGCATCGTAGCGGGAGTCACCGGGGAGCTGTTTTTT	CASGIVAGVTGELFF
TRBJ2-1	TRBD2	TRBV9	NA	TGTGCCAGCAGCGTAGTGGGACTAGCGGGGGGGAATGAGCAGTTCTTC	CASSVVGLAGGNEQFF
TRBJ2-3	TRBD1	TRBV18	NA	TGTGCCAGCTCACCCCTAAGACAGGGTCCGAGCACAGATACGCAGTATTTT	CASSPLRQGPSTDTQYF
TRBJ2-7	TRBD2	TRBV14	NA	TGTGCCAGCAGCCCGACGACTAGCGGGAGGGCGCACGAGCAGTACTTC	CASSPTTSGRAHEQYF
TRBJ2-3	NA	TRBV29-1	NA	TGCAGCGTGGGAAGTAGGGGGTGGCTACATACGCAGTATTTT	CSVGSRGWLHTQYF
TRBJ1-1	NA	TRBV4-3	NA	TGCGCCAGCAGCCAGAAGGGGTCCACTGAAGCTTTCTTT	CASSQKGSTEAFF
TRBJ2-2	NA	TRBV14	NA	TGTGCCAGCAGCACGATGTCCGGAGGGCCGAGCACCGGGGAGCTGTTTTTT	CASSTMSGGPSTGELFF
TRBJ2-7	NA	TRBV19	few	TGTGCCAGCAAATCGGCCTTCGGGGAGCAGTACTTC	CASKSAFGEQYF